This passage covers 9 T cell receptor beta chains from one sample sequenced in a study of radiotherapy plus CTLA-4 blockade in lung cancer. Produced via immunoSEQ multiplex PCR; TCRdb's table is partial and in-frame only. The data show approximately 98,000 clones, about 81% seen once. The sample in question was peripheral blood, obtained from a patient treated with radiotherapy plus ipilimumab. The receptors derive from a human donor with non-small cell lung cancer who had a partial response to radiotherapy plus ipilimumab.

The V and J genes are TRBV18 and TRBJ1-2, with 8 bases identical to TRBD1. The J segment lost 2 bases and the V segment lost 2 bases, leaving 4 bases of the junction unmatched. Per the germline V gene, CDR1 is KGHSH and CDR2 is LQKENI. This CDR3 spans 15 amino acids. DNA of the CDR3: TGTGCCAGCTCACCAGGGGGACAGGAGAACTATGGCTACACCTTC. This codes for CASSPGGQENYGYTF.

The rearrangement links TRBV10-3 to TRBJ1-3, with D perhaps TRBD1 (6 bases). Germline CDR1 reads ENHRY; CDR2 reads SYGVKD. The CDR3 has 15 amino acids. The V end lost 1 base, the J end lost 8 bases, and 15 bases lay between the germline ends. In nucleotides, the CDR3 is TGTGCCATCAGTGAGTTGCAGGGGCTGGGGGACACCATATATTTT. Residues: CAISELQGLGDTIYF.

This rearrangement joins TRBV7-2 to TRBJ2-7; 8 bases align to TRBD1. Losses at the gene ends were 3 bases for V and 5 bases for J; bases not matched to a gene: 9. The CDR3 sequence is 15 residues long. The V gene's germline CDR1 is SGHTA and CDR2 FQGNSA. The CDR3 DNA reads as TGTGCCAGCAGCTTGCCGGGGACAGGAGGCCACGAGCAGTACTTC. It translates to CASSLPGTGGHEQYF.

The J gene is TRBJ2-7, the V gene TRBV6-6; TRBD2 matches at 13 bases. Trimming at V came to 6 bases and at J to 3 bases, leaving 2 bases not matched to a gene. Germline V gives CDR1 MNHNY, CDR2 SVGAGI (reference sequence). This CDR3 is built from 14 residues. The CDR3 loop reads CASSTSGRGYEQYF. The CDR3 nucleotides read TGTGCCAGCAGCACTAGCGGGAGGGGCTACGAGCAGTACTTC.

This clone was found once. This chain links TRBV19 with TRBJ2-3; a possible D gene is TRBD2 (6 bases). Germline V gene data show CDR1 as LNHDA and CDR2 as SQIVND (reference sequence). V lost 3 bases and J 1 base, leaving 11 bases between the germline ends. The CDR3 runs to 15 residues. The chain's CDR3 is CASSIVRGRTDTQYF. The CDR3 bases are TGTGCCAGTAGTATCGTGCGGGGTCGCACAGATACGCAGTATTTT.

This rearrangement joins TRBV10-3 to TRBJ2-5; 7 positions agree with TRBD2. Germline CDR1 ENHRY, CDR2 SYGVKD. V was clipped by 8 bases and J by 7 bases; unmatched bases: 16. This CDR3 contains 15 residues. The CDR3 sequence: CAIAPAGAGVGTQYF. The CDR3 nucleotides are TGTGCCATCGCTCCCGCCGGGGCGGGAGTCGGGACCCAGTACTTC.

This clone was detected a few times. The genes are TRBV4-1 and TRBJ1-1; a possible D gene is TRBD1 (6 bases). Trimming took off 1 base at V and 1 base at J, with 13 bases between the two ends. CDR1 MGHRA and CDR2 YSYEKL come from the germline V gene. This CDR3 contains 16 residues. CDR3 DNA: TGCGCCAGCAGCCAAGTGAAAGACAGGCAGAACACTGAAGCTTTCTTT. Translation gives CASSQVKDRQNTEAFF.

In this sample, this clone turned up once. This chain uses TRBV4-2 with TRBJ2-1; 10 bases are a match to TRBD2. The J segment lost 9 bases and the V segment lost 0 bases, leaving 8 bases of the junction unmatched. This CDR3 is built from 16 residues. The germline V gene has CDR1 LGHNA and CDR2 YNFKEQ. The CDR3 region has the DNA TGTGCCAGCAGCCAAGATGAAGCGGGAGGGAGGAGTGAGCAGTTCTTC. Protein product: CASSQDEAGGRSEQFF.

The chain couples TRBV11-3 to TRBJ2-7, with D possibly TRBD2 on 5 matching bases. In germline, CDR1 is SGHNT, CDR2 YENEEA. The length of the CDR3 is 12 residues. The V end was cut by 5 bases, the J end by 5 bases, with 10 bases between. The CDR3 protein is CASSLWENEQYF. CDR3 DNA: TGTGCCAGCAGCCTGTGGGAGAACGAGCAGTACTTC.